This TCR beta chain was captured in a study of T cells after yellow fever vaccination (dated by TCRdb to between 2018 and 2021). For the study in its entirety: The SMART-Seq v4 Ultra Low Input RNA kit was used to prepare libraries from fractions with low cell numbers. Two healthy male donors, one aged 18 to 30 and one aged 30 to 40 years, made up the cohort. Bulk TCR alpha and beta repertoires were sequenced longitudinally to track T-cell clones before and after primary and booster YFV17D yellow fever vaccination. Blood was drawn at multiple timepoints before and after primary and secondary immunization, with bulk PBMC replicates and cell subsets isolated.

The junction shows trimming of 3 bases on V and 5 bases on J, plus 17 bases between the germline ends. Spanning cysteine to phenylalanine, the CDR3 consists of 15 amino acids. The entry retains the CDR3 DNA only, 45 bases that are in frame from base 1. In the germline V gene, CDR1 corresponds to SGHAT and CDR2 to FQNNGV. Instrument used: Illumina NovaSeq 6000. Synthesis of TCR cDNA relied on 5'RACE template switching, a step that introduced a universal primer site along with unique molecular identifiers. Priming of cDNA synthesis was performed from both the TCR alpha and TCR beta constant segments. Library amplification used two PCR steps, and the second PCR step added sample barcodes and sequencing adapters. Libraries were sequenced on Illumina HiSeq 2500 (2x100 bp) or NovaSeq (2x150 bp). Regarding the original processing steps: MIGEC handled demultiplexing of reads and collapsing into UMI consensus sequences, while MiXCR performed V(D)J alignment. Clonotypes responding to the vaccine were identified with edgeR on replicate PBMC samples, with the criteria of FDR below 0.01 and a log2 fold change above 5 up to day 15. Each bulk clonotype was labeled CD4 or CD8 based on which sequenced repertoire, CD4 or CD8, contained the clonotype at higher abundance. TCRdb's own reprocessing of the public reads used fastp at Q25 and MiXCR and kept productive beta chains. Entries that share a CDR3 protein sequence are merged under the most common genes and DNA. For this entry, the V and J calls and clone size follow TCRdb and not the study's own pipeline. The sample data list hundreds of thousands of distinct CDR3 sequences, and more than 3% of these were observed just once. The ten largest clones add up to less than 25% of the sample.

General findings and caveats noted by the study authors: Compared with the primary T-cell response, the secondary T-cell response was weaker but faster, peaking on day 5 rather than day 15. Because abundant contaminating clonotypes from the bulk population could be contained in FACS-sorted repertoires, computational filtering was required. After the booster, most of the clones that had expanded following primary vaccination were detected again (around 97% of CD4 and 80% to 90% of CD8), which suggests that memory was broadly maintained. A small share of clonotypes was detected in both CD4 and CD8 compartments, with the overlap likely arising from convergent recombination. Because only a couple of donors were included in the study, the extent to which the findings can be generalized is limited.

This clonotype was counted at least ten times. The target of this receptor is not known. Base-call qualities are not available, and no considerably larger clone is one nucleotide away. The treatment or condition label corresponds to: live attenuated yellow fever vaccine strain. Two biological replicates of bulk PBMCs were collected at each blood-draw timepoint. A standard Ficoll-Paque protocol was used to isolate PBMCs from peripheral blood. TriZol was used to extract RNA from bulk PBMCs, from CD4 and CD8 fractions, and from dextramer-positive and dextramer-negative fractions. The material was PBMCs, obtained on the day of the yellow fever booster vaccination. Recombination linked TRBV11-2 to TRBJ2-7; the D gene is possibly TRBD1, with 6 bases matching. The receptor comes from a man aged 18-30 years who received the YFV17D yellow fever vaccine. The DNA sequence is given as TGTGCCAGCAGCTTGAGAGGGCAGGGGTCCCACGAGCAGTACTTC. It translates to CASSLRGQGSHEQYF.